The 24 T cell receptor beta chains given below trace back to one sample, sequenced in a study of identical twins. TCRdb re-analysed the 5' RACE reads in MiXCR, keeping a single row per CDR3 protein. The sample includes 350,000 to 450,000 distinct CDR3 sequences, around 18% of them seen just once. Material for sequencing was naive T cells sorted from blood. These receptors all come from a man in his forties or fifties in good health.

The chain has TRBV28 and TRBJ1-6; 7 bases map to TRBD1. V gave up 4 bases and J gave up 5 bases; unmatched junction bases: 5. The CDR3 loop spans 15 amino acids. Germline CDR1 and CDR2: MDHEN and SYDVKM. Here the CDR3 reads CASSYGTANNSPLHF. The DNA for the CDR3 is TGTGCCAGCAGTTACGGGACAGCCAATAATTCACCCCTCCACTTT.

This clonotype was seen at least ten times. The V and J genes are TRBV12-3 or TRBV12-4 and TRBJ2-7; 9 bases are shared with TRBD1. The CDR3 sequence is 14 residues long. V shed 5 bases, J shed 6 bases, and the junction held 8 bases outside the gene matches. CDR3 DNA: TGTGCCAGCAGTCGGGACAGGGTGTATGGCGAGCAGTACTTC. This sequence encodes CASSRDRVYGEQYF.

Turning to this clonotype: The conserved final phenylalanine or tryptophan is absent from the CDR3, which likely points to a read error. The rearrangement links TRBV7-2 to TRBJ1-2; maybe TRBD1 (6 bases). Germline V gives CDR1 SGHTA, CDR2 FQGNSA. V dropped 0 bases and J dropped 3 bases, with 11 bases sitting between them. The CDR3 consists of 15 residues. CDR3 nucleotide sequence: TGTGCCAGCAGCTTAGCGCTAGGGGGGGACTATGGCTACACCTCC. Its translation is CASSLALGGDYGYTS.

This clonotype appeared a few times. The chain is built from TRBV20-1 and TRBJ2-1; 14 bases fit TRBD2. The germline V gene encodes CDR1 DFQATT and CDR2 SNEGSKA (reference sequence). The CDR3 extends over 16 amino acids. With 6 bases clipped from V and 8 bases from J, the junction kept 12 bases outside the gene matches. The CDR3 nucleotides are TGCAGTGCAAACACGGCGGGACTAGCGGGAGTTGATGAGCAGTTCTTC. Its translation: CSANTAGLAGVDEQFF.

This clonotype has a count of ten or more. The chain joins TRBV5-6 to TRBJ2-1, with TRBD1 matching over 10 bases. Germline V CDR1 and CDR2: SGHDT, YYEEEE. The CDR3 covers 18 residues. The junction had 10 bases not matched to a gene; V was cut back by 1 base and J by 3 bases. CDR3: CASSLPARQGAFYNEQFF. In nucleotides, the CDR3 is TGTGCCAGCAGCTTGCCAGCCCGACAGGGGGCATTCTACAATGAGCAGTTCTTC.

The rearrangement links TRBV11-1 to TRBJ2-3, with 9 bases fitting TRBD1. Germline CDR1 and CDR2: SGHAT and FQDESV (reference sequence). V shed 3 bases, J shed 2 bases, and the junction held 12 bases outside the gene matches. This CDR3 has 18 amino acids. This chain's CDR3 is CASSLPRGQGFNTDTQYF. The CDR3, as DNA: TGTGCCAGCAGCTTGCCCCGGGGACAGGGTTTCAACACAGATACGCAGTATTTT. Together with reference TRBV11-1 and TRBJ2-3, the CDR3 gives the full variable domain: EAEVAQSPRYKITEKSQAVAFWCDPISGHATLYWYRQILGQGPELLVQFQDESVVDDSQLPKDRFSAERLKGVDSTLKIQPAELGDSAMYLCASSLPRGQGFNTDTQYFGPGTRLTVL.

This clonotype was seen repeatedly, ten times or more. This chain's CDR3 is CSVVGITGELFF. The CDR3 nucleotides read TGCAGCGTTGTAGGGATCACCGGGGAGCTGTTTTTT. The chain uses TRBV29-1 and TRBJ2-2, with D unresolved. This CDR3 region has 12 residues. CDR1 SQVTM and CDR2 ANQGSEA come from the germline V gene. Trimming removed 4 bases from V and 4 bases from J, with 7 bases in between.

This clonotype was seen repeatedly, ten times or more. The chain employs TRBV4-3 and TRBJ1-1; D possibly corresponds to TRBD1 (5 bases). Trimming shortened V by 0 bases and J by 5 bases, and 10 bases separated the two germline ends. CDR1 is LGHNA, CDR2 YSLEER, per germline. CDR3 size: 14 residues. The CDR3 DNA reads TGCGCCAGCAGCCAAGAGTGGGGCGGGACTGAAGCTTTCTTT. Translation: CASSQEWGGTEAFF.

This clonotype was found a few times. The J gene is TRBJ2-5, the V gene TRBV7-8; D is unresolved. Looked up from germline, CDR1 is SGHVS and CDR2 is FQNEAQ. V was clipped by 1 base and J by 1 base, with 10 bases between them. The CDR3 is made up of 15 amino acids. CDR3 loop: CASSLEVAPQETQYF. CDR3 nucleotides: TGTGCCAGCAGCTTAGAAGTGGCACCCCAAGAGACCCAGTACTTC.

This clonotype was detected a few times. The V gene is TRBV12-3 or TRBV12-4, the J gene TRBJ1-4; perhaps TRBD1 as D (5 bases). V was pared by 2 bases and J by 7 bases, with 11 bases between. This CDR3 spans 14 amino acids. The CDR3 bases are TGTGCCAGCAGTTTAATCCAGGGCGGTGAAAAACTGTTTTTT. Translated: CASSLIQGGEKLFF.

This chain uses TRBV28 with TRBJ2-1; 10 nucleotides line up with TRBD2. CDR3 length: 14 amino acids. Germline trimming cut 6 bases from V and 5 bases from J; bases unmatched to any gene: 4. CDR1 MDHEN and CDR2 SYDVKM come from the germline V gene. The CDR3 loop reads CASSLAGVDNEQFF. DNA for the CDR3: TGTGCCAGCAGCCTAGCGGGAGTCGACAATGAGCAGTTCTTC.

This clonotype was recorded a few times. The V and J genes are TRBV6-5 and TRBJ2-5; the D gene is possibly TRBD2 (6 bases). The CDR3 spans 15 residues. Germline V gene sequence: CDR1 MNHEY, CDR2 SVGAGI. Trimming shortened V by 0 bases and J by 7 bases, and 15 bases separated the two germline ends. This chain's CDR3 is CASSYSTSGAGTQYF. CDR3 DNA sequence: TGTGCCAGCAGTTACTCGACGTCCGGAGCGGGGACCCAGTACTTC.

This clonotype was observed a handful of times. This chain uses TRBV11-2 with TRBJ1-1, with TRBD1 matching 8 bases. With 5 bases clipped from V and 4 bases from J, the junction kept 12 bases outside the gene matches. CDR1 is SGHAT, CDR2 FQNNGV, per germline. The CDR3 consists of 16 residues. The CDR3 DNA reads TGTGCCAGCAGCCCGCGCGGCAGGGGGCTGGGCACTGAAGCTTTCTTT. Amino acids: CASSPRGRGLGTEAFF.

In this sample, this clonotype turned up a few times. V usage is TRBV15 and J usage is TRBJ2-7; TRBD1 matches at 9 bases. Unmatched junction bases numbered 5, after V lost 5 bases and J lost 3 bases. This CDR3 is 14 amino acids long. Germline V lookup: CDR1 LNHNV, CDR2 YYDKDF (reference sequence). CDR3 sequence (DNA): TGTGCCACCAGCGGGACAGGGAATTACTACGAGCAGTACTTC. It yields the protein CATSGTGNYYEQYF. Variable domain in full (rest from reference TRBV15 and TRBJ2-7): DAMVIQNPRYQVTQFGKPVTLSCSQTLNHNVMYWYQQKSSQAPKLLFHYYDKDFNNEADTPDNFQSRRPNTSFCFLDIRSPGLGDTAMYLCATSGTGNYYEQYFGPGTRLTVT.

This chain joins TRBV29-1 and TRBJ2-1; TRBD2 agrees at 9 bases. The V gene's germline CDR1 is SQVTM and CDR2 ANQGSEA. The CDR3 spans 14 residues. Germline trimming cut 7 bases from V and 8 bases from J; bases unmatched to any gene: 12. Here the CDR3 DNA reads TGCAGCGCCCCACCGGCGGGGGGGGGCGATGAGCAGTTCTTC. This sequence encodes CSAPPAGGGDEQFF.

DNA for the CDR3: TGTGCCAGCAGCCCTCTCGGGACTACTAACACAGATACGCAGTATTTT. Amino acid sequence: CASSPLGTTNTDTQYF. The chain employs TRBV4-2 and TRBJ2-3, with TRBD2 matching 7 bases. Germline-derived CDR1 and CDR2 are LGHNA and YNFKEQ. With V trimmed by 4 bases and J by 2 bases, 9 bases remained unmatched. This CDR3 has 16 residues.

This chain joins TRBV20-1 and TRBJ1-5, with D hard to call. Trimming pared 0 bases from V and 1 base from J, leaving 7 bases between. Germline V gene lookup returns CDR1 DFQATT and CDR2 SNEGSKA (reference sequence). The CDR3 sequence is 14 residues long. CDR3 DNA: TGCAGTGCTAGAGATCACCCGAGCAATCAGCCCCAGCATTTT. This codes for CSARDHPSNQPQHF.

This clonotype has more than one count but fewer than ten. The chain is built from TRBV20-1 and TRBJ2-5, with D unclear. V was trimmed by 0 bases and J by 1 base, leaving 12 bases between them. Germline lookup yields CDR1 DFQATT and CDR2 SNEGSKA (reference sequence). The CDR3 has 15 amino acids. Written as DNA, the CDR3 is TGCAGTGCTAGAGAAGGGTGGGCGGTCCAAGAGACCCAGTACTTC. Translated, it gives CSAREGWAVQETQYF.

The chain employs TRBV5-1 and TRBJ2-3; no clear D gene. V lost 1 base and J lost 0, with 9 bases in between. The CDR3 is 15 residues long. Per the germline V gene, CDR1 is SGHRS and CDR2 is YFSETQ. CDR3 loop: CASSLTPTSTDTQYF. CDR3 coding DNA: TGCGCCAGCAGCTTGACCCCCACGAGCACAGATACGCAGTATTTT.

The CDR3 spells CASSYSLAGGPYQETQYF. CDR3 coding DNA: TGTGCCAGCAGTTACTCTCTAGCGGGAGGGCCGTACCAAGAGACCCAGTACTTC. This chain joins TRBV6-5 and TRBJ2-5; 12 bases are a match to TRBD2. This CDR3 has 18 residues. Germline V gene data show CDR1 as MNHEY and CDR2 as SVGAGI. The J segment lost 0 bases and the V segment lost 0 bases, leaving 5 bases of the junction unmatched.

This clonotype occurred many times. This chain links TRBV3-1 with TRBJ2-2; D remains ambiguous. The V end lost 1 base, the J end lost 6 bases, and 9 bases lay between the germline ends. Germline lookup yields CDR1 LGHDT and CDR2 YNNKEL (reference sequence). The CDR3 is made up of 14 amino acids. The chain's CDR3 is CASSQVRSAGELFF. CDR3 in DNA: TGTGCCAGCAGCCAAGTTAGGTCGGCCGGGGAGCTGTTTTTT. Full variable domain (outside the CDR3, taken from reference TRBV3-1 and TRBJ2-2): DTAVSQTPKYLVTQMGNDKSIKCEQNLGHDTMYWYKQDSKKFLKIMFSYNNKELIINETVPNRFSPKSPDKAHLNLHINSLELGDSAVYFCASSQVRSAGELFFGEGSRLTVL.

This clonotype showed up just a few times. The genes are TRBV9 and TRBJ2-1; 7 bases match TRBD1. Per germline, CDR1 SGDLS and CDR2 YYNGEE. CDR3 length equals 16 residues. V shed 3 bases, J shed 0 bases, and the junction held 6 bases outside the gene matches. This CDR3 reads CASSASTGNSYNEQFF. CDR3 in DNA: TGTGCCAGCAGCGCGTCGACAGGGAACTCCTACAATGAGCAGTTCTTC.

The gene calls are TRBV11-1 and TRBJ2-1; D possibly corresponds to TRBD2 (6 bases). CDR1 is SGHAT, CDR2 FQDESV, per germline (reference sequence). Deletions cut 7 bases from V and 4 bases from J, with 11 bases between. The length of the CDR3 is 13 residues. CDR3 in amino acids: CASTVGGYNEQFF. In DNA form, the CDR3 reads TGTGCCAGCACCGTCGGGGGATACAATGAGCAGTTCTTC. The full variable domain, in which reference TRBV11-1 and TRBJ2-1 provide the parts outside the CDR3, is EAEVAQSPRYKITEKSQAVAFWCDPISGHATLYWYRQILGQGPELLVQFQDESVVDDSQLPKDRFSAERLKGVDSTLKIQPAELGDSAMYLCASTVGGYNEQFFGPGTRLTVL.

This clonotype was found many times. The chain uses TRBV6-2 or TRBV6-3 and TRBJ2-5; 12 nucleotides match TRBD2. The CDR3 covers 14 residues. Germline V gene data show CDR1 as MNHEY and CDR2 as SVGEGT. Trimming cost V 6 bases and J 4 bases; bases outside gene matches: 3. The CDR3, as DNA: TGTGCCAGCAGCCGGACTAGCGGGATAGAGACCCAGTACTTC. This sequence encodes CASSRTSGIETQYF.